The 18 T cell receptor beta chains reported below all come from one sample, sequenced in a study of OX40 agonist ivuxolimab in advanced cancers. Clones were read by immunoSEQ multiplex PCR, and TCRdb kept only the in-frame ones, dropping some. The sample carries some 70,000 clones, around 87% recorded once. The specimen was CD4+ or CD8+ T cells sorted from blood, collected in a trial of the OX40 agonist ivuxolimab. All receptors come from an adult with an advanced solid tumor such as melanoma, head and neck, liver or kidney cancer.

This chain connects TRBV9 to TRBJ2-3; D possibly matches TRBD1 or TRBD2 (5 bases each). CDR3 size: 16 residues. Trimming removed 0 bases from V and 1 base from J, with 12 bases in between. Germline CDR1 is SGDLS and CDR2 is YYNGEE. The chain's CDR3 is CASSVGGQGGTDTQYF. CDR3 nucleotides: TGTGCCAGCAGCGTAGGAGGGCAGGGTGGCACAGATACGCAGTATTTT.

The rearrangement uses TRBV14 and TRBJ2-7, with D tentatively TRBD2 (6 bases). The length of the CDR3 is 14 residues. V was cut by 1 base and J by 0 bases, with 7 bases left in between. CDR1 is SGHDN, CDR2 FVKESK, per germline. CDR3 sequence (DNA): TGTGCCAGCAGCCAAGCCGGGAGCTCCTACGAGCAGTACTTC. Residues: CASSQAGSSYEQYF. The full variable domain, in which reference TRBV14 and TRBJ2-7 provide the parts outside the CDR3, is EAGVTQFPSHSVIEKGQTVTLRCDPISGHDNLYWYRRVMGKEIKFLLHFVKESKQDESGMPNNRFLAERTGGTYSTLKVQPAELEDSGVYFCASSQAGSSYEQYFGPGTRLTVT.

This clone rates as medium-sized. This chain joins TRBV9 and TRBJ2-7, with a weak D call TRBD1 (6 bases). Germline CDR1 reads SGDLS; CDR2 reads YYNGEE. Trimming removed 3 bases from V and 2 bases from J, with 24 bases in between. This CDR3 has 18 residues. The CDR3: CASSAGVQPDLPPYEQYF. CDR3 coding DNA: TGTGCCAGCAGCGCAGGGGTACAGCCTGATCTGCCGCCCTACGAGCAGTACTTC.

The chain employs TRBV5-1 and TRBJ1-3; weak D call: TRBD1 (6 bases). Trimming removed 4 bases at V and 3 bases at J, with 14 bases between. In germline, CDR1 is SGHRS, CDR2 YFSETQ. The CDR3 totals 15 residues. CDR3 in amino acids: CASSPSGTYGNTIYF. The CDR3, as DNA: TGCGCCAGCAGCCCCTCCGGGACATATGGAAACACCATATATTTT.

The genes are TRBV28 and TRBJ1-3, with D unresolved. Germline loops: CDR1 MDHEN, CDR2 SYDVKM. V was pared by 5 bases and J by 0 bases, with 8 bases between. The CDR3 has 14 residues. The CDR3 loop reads CASSMTLSGNTIYF. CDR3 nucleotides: TGTGCCAGCAGTATGACACTCTCTGGAAACACCATATATTTT.

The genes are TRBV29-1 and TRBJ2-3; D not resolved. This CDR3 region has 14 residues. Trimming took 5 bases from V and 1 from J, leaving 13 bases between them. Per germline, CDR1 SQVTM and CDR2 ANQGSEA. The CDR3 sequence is CSVRVVLGTDTQYF. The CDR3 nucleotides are TGCAGCGTTAGAGTGGTCTTGGGCACAGATACGCAGTATTTT.

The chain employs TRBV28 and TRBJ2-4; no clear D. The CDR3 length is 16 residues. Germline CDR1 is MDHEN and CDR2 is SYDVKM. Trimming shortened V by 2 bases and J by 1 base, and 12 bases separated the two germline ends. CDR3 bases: TGTGCCAGCAGTTTACTTCCCCAGGCGGCCAAAAACATTCAGTACTTC. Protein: CASSLLPQAAKNIQYF.

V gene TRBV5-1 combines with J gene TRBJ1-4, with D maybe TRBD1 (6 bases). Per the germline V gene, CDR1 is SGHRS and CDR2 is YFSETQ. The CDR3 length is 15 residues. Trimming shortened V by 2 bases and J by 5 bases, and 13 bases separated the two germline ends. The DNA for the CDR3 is TGCGCCAGCAGCTTTGGACAGATGGTGAATGAAAAACTGTTTTTT. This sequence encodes CASSFGQMVNEKLFF.

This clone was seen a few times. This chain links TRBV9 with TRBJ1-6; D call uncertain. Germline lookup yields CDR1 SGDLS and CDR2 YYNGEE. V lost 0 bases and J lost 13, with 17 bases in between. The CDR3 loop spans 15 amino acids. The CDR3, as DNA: TGTGCCAGCAGCGTAGCCGGGATCTCCGTCGCCCCCCTCCACTTT. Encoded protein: CASSVAGISVAPLHF.

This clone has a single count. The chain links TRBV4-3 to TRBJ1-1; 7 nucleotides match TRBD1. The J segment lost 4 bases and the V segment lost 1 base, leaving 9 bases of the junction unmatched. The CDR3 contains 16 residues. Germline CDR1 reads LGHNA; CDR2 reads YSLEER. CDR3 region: CASSQALRPGGTEAFF. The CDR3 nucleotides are TGCGCCAGCAGCCAAGCCCTAAGACCAGGGGGCACTGAAGCTTTCTTT.

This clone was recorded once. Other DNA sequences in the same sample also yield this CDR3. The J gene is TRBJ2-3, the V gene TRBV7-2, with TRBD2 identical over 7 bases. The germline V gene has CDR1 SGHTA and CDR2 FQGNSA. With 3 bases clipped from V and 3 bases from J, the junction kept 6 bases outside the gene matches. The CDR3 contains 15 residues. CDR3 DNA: TGTGCCAGCAGCTTGGTAGCGGGCGGGACAGATACGCAGTATTTT. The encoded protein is CASSLVAGGTDTQYF.

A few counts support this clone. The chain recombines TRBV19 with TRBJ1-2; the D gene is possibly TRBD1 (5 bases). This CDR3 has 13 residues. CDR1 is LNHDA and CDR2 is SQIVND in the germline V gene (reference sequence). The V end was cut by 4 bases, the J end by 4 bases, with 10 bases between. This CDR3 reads CASSTDSLYGYTF. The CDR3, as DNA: TGTGCCAGTAGTACCGACAGTCTCTATGGCTACACCTTC.

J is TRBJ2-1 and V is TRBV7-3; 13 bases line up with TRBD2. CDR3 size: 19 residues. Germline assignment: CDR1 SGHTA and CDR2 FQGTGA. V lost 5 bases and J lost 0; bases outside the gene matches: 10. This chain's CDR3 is CASSARLAGGERSYNEQFF. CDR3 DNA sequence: TGTGCCAGCAGCGCAAGACTAGCGGGGGGAGAACGCTCCTACAATGAGCAGTTCTTC.

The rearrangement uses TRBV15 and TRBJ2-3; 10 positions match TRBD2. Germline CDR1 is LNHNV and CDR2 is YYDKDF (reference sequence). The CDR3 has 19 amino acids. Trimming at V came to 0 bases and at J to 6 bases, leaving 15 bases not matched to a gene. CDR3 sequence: CATSRESPEASGSPDTQYF. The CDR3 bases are TGTGCCACCAGCAGAGAAAGTCCCGAGGCTAGCGGGAGTCCCGATACGCAGTATTTT.

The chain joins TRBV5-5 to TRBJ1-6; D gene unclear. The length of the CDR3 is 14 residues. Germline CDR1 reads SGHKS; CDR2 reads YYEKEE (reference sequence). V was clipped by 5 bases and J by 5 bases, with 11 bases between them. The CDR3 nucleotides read TGTGCCAGCAGGGAATTTTGGGATAATTCACCCCTCCACTTT. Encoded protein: CASREFWDNSPLHF.

CDR3 region: CASSSGPASTDTQYF. DNA for the CDR3: TGTGCCAGTAGTTCTGGACCAGCAAGTACAGATACGCAGTATTTT. The chain carries TRBV19 and TRBJ2-3, with unresolved D. The germline V gene encodes CDR1 LNHDA and CDR2 SQIVND (reference sequence). The CDR3 has 15 residues. The V end was cut by 5 bases, the J end by 3 bases, with 15 bases between.

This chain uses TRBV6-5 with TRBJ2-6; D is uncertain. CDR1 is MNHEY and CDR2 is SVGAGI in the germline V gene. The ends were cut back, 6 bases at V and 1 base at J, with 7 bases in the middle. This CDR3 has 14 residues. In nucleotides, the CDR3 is TGTGCCAGCAGACCCAGTTCTGGGGCCAACGTCCTGACTTTC. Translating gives CASRPSSGANVLTF.

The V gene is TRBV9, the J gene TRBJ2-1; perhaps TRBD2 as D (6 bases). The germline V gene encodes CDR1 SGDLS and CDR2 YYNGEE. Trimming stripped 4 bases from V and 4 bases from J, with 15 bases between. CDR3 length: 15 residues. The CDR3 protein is CASSSQGGTYNEQFF. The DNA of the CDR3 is TGTGCCAGCAGCTCCCAGGGCGGGACTTACAATGAGCAGTTCTTC.